The clone carrying this T cell receptor (beta chain) was seen at least ten times. Its specificity is unknown. TCRbeta library construction was performed incorporating unique molecular identifiers. TCRdb passed the PCR reads through MiXCR, listing each CDR3 protein once. This table holds about 97,000 distinct CDR3 sequences, 7% to 8% found once. The source of the sample is a study of T-cell reconstitution after alpha-beta-depleted transplantation in children. Study observations and caveats: Surviving recipient T cells and thymic progenitors accounted for the high day-60 TCRbeta diversity observed in some patients. T-cell counts and diversity were attributed mostly to newly produced T cells one year after transplant. Several hundred rapidly expanded clones from non-depleted graft cells reportedly supplied alpha-beta T cells about two months post-transplant.

The CDR3 has 11 residues. Germline-derived CDR1 and CDR2 are SGHVS and FQNEAQ. Trimming took 7 bases from V and 4 from J, leaving 6 bases between them. The V and J genes are TRBV7-8 and TRBJ2-3; D not resolved. The specimen was PBMCs, collected before TCRalphabeta/CD19-depleted stem cell transplant. The sequence was collected from a boy aged 2 to 9 with acute lymphoblastic leukemia, due to receive a stem cell transplant. In DNA form, the CDR3 reads TGTGCCAGCACCCGGTCAGATACGCAGTATTTT. This codes for CASTRSDTQYF.